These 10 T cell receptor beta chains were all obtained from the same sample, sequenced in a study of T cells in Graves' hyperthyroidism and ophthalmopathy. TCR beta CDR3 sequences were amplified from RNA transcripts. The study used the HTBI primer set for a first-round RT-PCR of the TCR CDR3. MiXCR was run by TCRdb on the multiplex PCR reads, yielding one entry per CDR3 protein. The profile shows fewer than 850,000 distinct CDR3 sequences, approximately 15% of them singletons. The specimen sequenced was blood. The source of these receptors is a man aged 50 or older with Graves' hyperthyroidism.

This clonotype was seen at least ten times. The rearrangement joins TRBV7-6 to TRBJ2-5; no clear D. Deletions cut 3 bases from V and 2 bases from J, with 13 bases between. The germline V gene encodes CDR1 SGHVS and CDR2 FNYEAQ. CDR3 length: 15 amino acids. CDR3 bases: TGTGCCAGCAGCTTTCAGGTCGGCGATCAAGAGACCCAGTACTTC. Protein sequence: CASSFQVGDQETQYF.

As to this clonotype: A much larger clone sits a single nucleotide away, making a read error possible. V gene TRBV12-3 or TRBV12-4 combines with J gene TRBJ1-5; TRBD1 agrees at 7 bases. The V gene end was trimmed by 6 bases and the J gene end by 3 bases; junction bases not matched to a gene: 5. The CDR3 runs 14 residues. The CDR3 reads CASRQTGYNQPQHF. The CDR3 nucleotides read TGTGCCAGCAGACAGACAGGGTACAATCAGCCCCAGCATTTT.

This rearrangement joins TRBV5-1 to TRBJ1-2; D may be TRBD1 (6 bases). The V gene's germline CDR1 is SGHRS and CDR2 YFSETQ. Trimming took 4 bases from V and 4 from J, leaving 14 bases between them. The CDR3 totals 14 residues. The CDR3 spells CASSPDLTGYGYTF. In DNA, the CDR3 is TGCGCCAGCAGCCCCGATTTGACAGGCTATGGCTACACCTTC.

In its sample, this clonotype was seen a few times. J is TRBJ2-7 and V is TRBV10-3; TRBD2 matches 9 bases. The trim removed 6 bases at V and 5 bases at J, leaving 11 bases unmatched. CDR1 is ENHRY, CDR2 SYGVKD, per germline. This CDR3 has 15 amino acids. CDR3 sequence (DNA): TGTGCCATCAGGAGGACTAGCGATCCCCCTAACGAGCAGTACTTC. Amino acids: CAIRRTSDPPNEQYF.

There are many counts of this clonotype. As DNA, the CDR3 is TGTGCCAGCAGTTTTCCCCCCTACGAGCAGTACTTC. It is translated as CASSFPPYEQYF. The V call is TRBV28, the J call TRBJ2-7; D is ambiguous. Trimming removed 3 bases at V and 2 bases at J, with 5 bases between. This CDR3 is built from 12 residues. CDR1 and CDR2 (germline): MDHEN, SYDVKM.

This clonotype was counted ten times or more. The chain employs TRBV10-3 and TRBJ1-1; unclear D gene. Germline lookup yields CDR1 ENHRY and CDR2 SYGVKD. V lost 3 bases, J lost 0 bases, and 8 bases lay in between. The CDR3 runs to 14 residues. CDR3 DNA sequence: TGTGCCATCAGTGAAACCGACATGAACACTGAAGCTTTCTTT. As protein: CAISETDMNTEAFF.

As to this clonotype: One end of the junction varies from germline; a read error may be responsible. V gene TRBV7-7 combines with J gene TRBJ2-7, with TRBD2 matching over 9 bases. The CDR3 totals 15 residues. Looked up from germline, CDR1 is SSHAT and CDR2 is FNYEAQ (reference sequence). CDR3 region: CASSRGSGSGYEQYF. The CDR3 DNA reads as TGTGCTAGCAGCAGGGGTAGCGGGAGCGGTTACGAGCAGTACTTC.

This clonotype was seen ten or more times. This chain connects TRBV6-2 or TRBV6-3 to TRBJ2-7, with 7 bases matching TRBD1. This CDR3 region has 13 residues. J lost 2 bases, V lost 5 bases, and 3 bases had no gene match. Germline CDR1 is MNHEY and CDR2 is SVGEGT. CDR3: CASSKTGPYEQYF. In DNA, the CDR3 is TGTGCCAGCAGTAAGACAGGGCCCTACGAGCAGTACTTC.

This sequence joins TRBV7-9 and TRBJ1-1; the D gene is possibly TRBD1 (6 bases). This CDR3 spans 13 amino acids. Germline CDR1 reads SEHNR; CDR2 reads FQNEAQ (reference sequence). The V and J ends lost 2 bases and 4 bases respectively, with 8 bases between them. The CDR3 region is CASSLRGATEAFF. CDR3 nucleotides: TGTGCCAGCAGCTTAAGGGGGGCCACTGAAGCTTTCTTT.

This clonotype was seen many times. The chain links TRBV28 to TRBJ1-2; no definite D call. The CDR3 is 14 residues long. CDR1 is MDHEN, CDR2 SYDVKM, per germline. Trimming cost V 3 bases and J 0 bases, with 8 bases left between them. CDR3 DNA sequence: TGTGCCAGCAGTTTGACATCCGCTAACTATGGCTACACCTTC. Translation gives CASSLTSANYGYTF.